What follows are 27 T cell receptor beta chains derived from one specimen sequenced in a study of blood T cell repertoires in COVID-19. Method: immunoSEQ multiplex PCR; TCRdb's copy keeps in-frame clones and lacks some. The repertoire holds approximately 300,000 clones, with over 80% as singletons. The sequenced material came from peripheral blood. The receptors derive from a woman between 45 and 60 years old with COVID-19, enrolled during active disease.

The gene calls are TRBV11-3 and TRBJ1-2; 8 nucleotides line up with TRBD1. The V gene's germline CDR1 is SGHNT and CDR2 YENEEA. Trimming removed 5 bases from V and 4 bases from J; junction bases left unmatched: 6. The CDR3 has 14 residues. This CDR3 reads CASSPDRGVYGYTF. CDR3 DNA: TGTGCCAGCAGCCCAGACAGGGGAGTCTATGGCTACACCTTC.

DNA for the CDR3: TGTGCCAGCAGCTTACGTGAGCAGTACTTC. Protein: CASSLREQYF. The V gene is TRBV11-2, the J gene TRBJ2-7; D remains unclear. Per germline, CDR1 SGHAT and CDR2 FQNNGV. Trimming took off 2 bases at V and 7 bases at J, with 3 bases between the two ends. The CDR3 consists of 10 residues.

This sequence joins TRBV5-6 and TRBJ2-2, with D maybe TRBD2 (6 bases). V lost 1 base and J 4 bases, leaving 11 bases between the germline ends. The CDR3 loop spans 15 amino acids. Germline-derived CDR1 and CDR2 are SGHDT and YYEEEE. CDR3 sequence reads: CASSLPGGITGELFF. As DNA, the CDR3 is TGTGCCAGCAGCTTGCCTGGGGGGATCACCGGGGAGCTGTTTTTT.

The chain employs TRBV6-5 and TRBJ1-1; no reliable D call. In germline, CDR1 is MNHEY, CDR2 SVGAGI. The CDR3 is 13 residues long. Trimming removed 8 bases from V and 0 bases from J, with 10 bases in between. CDR3 sequence reads: CASRLEVNTEAFF. The CDR3 DNA is TGTGCCAGCCGACTTGAAGTGAACACTGAAGCTTTCTTT.

This chain uses TRBV19 with TRBJ1-1; 10 bases are shared with TRBD1. Germline V gene data show CDR1 as LNHDA and CDR2 as SQIVND (reference sequence). Unmatched junction bases numbered 8, after V lost 4 bases and J lost 6 bases. The CDR3 has 15 residues. The CDR3: CASSTTDRGYSEAFF. Written as DNA, the CDR3 is TGTGCCAGTAGTACAACGGACAGGGGGTATTCTGAAGCTTTCTTT.

The chain uses TRBV3-1 (or the pseudogene TRBV3-2) and TRBJ1-1; 8 bases align to TRBD1. The CDR3 has 19 amino acids. V lost 1 base, J lost 6 bases, and 19 bases stayed unmatched. Germline V gives CDR1 LGHDT, CDR2 YNNKEL (reference sequence). CDR3 residues: CASSQVPVSSSDREAEAFF. Written as DNA, the CDR3 is TGTGCCAGCAGCCAAGTTCCCGTCAGTTCTTCGGACAGGGAGGCTGAAGCTTTCTTT.

This sequence joins TRBV7-2 and TRBJ2-1; D remains ambiguous. V was trimmed by 4 bases and J by 3 bases, leaving 16 bases between them. This CDR3 region has 16 residues. Germline V lookup: CDR1 SGHTA, CDR2 FQGNSA. DNA for the CDR3: TGTGCCAGCAGCTCCATGCGCGCACCTATCTACAATGAGCAGTTCTTC. Translation: CASSSMRAPIYNEQFF.

In this sample, this clone turned up a few times. The rearrangement uses TRBV7-9 and TRBJ1-2, with D unresolved. The germline CDR1 and CDR2 sequences are SEHNR and FQNEAQ (reference sequence). Trimming shortened V by 2 bases and J by 6 bases, and 7 bases separated the two germline ends. There are 12 residues in the CDR3. The CDR3 here is CASSLSADGYTF. The CDR3 DNA follows: TGTGCCAGCAGCTTATCGGCGGATGGCTACACCTTC.

The rearrangement uses TRBV23-1 and TRBJ1-2; 8 bases agree with TRBD1. TRBV23-1 is an open reading frame whose function is uncertain. CDR3 size: 18 residues. The junction had 14 bases not matched to a gene; V was cut back by 0 bases and J by 5 bases. Here the CDR3 DNA reads TGCGCCAGCAGTCAATCGCCGGGGACAGGCCCATATCTATATGGCTACACCTTC. This gives the protein CASSQSPGTGPYLYGYTF.

This chain connects TRBV29-1 to TRBJ2-1; TRBD2 aligns across 11 bases. V shed 6 bases and J 8 bases; nucleotides not matched to a gene: 9. Germline values: CDR1 SQVTM, CDR2 ANQGSEA. CDR3 length: 14 residues. CDR3 protein: CSVTGLAVLDEQFF. CDR3 in DNA: TGCAGCGTAACGGGACTAGCGGTTTTAGATGAGCAGTTCTTC.

The chain's CDR3 is CASSLTGTSGRYGELFF. Written as DNA, the CDR3 is TGTGCCAGCAGCTTAACCGGGACTAGCGGGAGATACGGGGAGCTGTTTTTT. The chain combines TRBV7-3 with TRBJ2-2, with TRBD2 matching over 14 bases. There are 17 residues in the CDR3. Germline CDR1 and CDR2: SGHTA and FQGTGA. Germline trimming cut 0 bases from V and 7 bases from J; bases unmatched to any gene: 4.

This clone has just one count. The chain joins TRBV18 to TRBJ2-1; 13 bases map to TRBD2. This CDR3 region has 15 residues. CDR1 is KGHSH and CDR2 is LQKENI in the germline V gene. V lost 3 bases, J lost 8 bases, and 4 bases stayed unmatched. The CDR3 here is CASSPGLAGVYEQFF. The CDR3 DNA reads as TGTGCCAGCTCACCCGGACTAGCGGGAGTTTATGAGCAGTTCTTC.

The CDR3 loop is CATSDSGLAGVYEQFF. The CDR3 bases are TGTGCCACCAGTGATTCGGGACTAGCGGGAGTTTATGAGCAGTTCTTC. The chain employs TRBV24-1 and TRBJ2-1, with 14 bases fitting TRBD2. The CDR3 totals 16 residues. The V gene's germline CDR1 is KGHDR and CDR2 SFDVKD. J gave up 8 bases and V 2 bases, and 4 bases lay outside the gene matches.

The chain links TRBV2 to TRBJ1-5; D not certain. Germline V gene data show CDR1 as SNHLY and CDR2 as FYNNEI. This CDR3 is 14 amino acids long. Trimming took 5 bases from V and 0 from J, leaving 8 bases between them. CDR3 sequence (DNA): TGTGCCAGCAGTCTATACAGTAGCAATCAGCCCCAGCATTTT. This translates into CASSLYSSNQPQHF.

The chain joins TRBV10-3 to TRBJ2-7, with unresolved D. V was pared by 4 bases and J by 5 bases, with 12 bases between. The CDR3 totals 13 residues. Germline assignment: CDR1 ENHRY and CDR2 SYGVKD. This chain's CDR3 is CAISVRGVDEQYF. The CDR3 region has the DNA TGTGCCATCAGTGTCCGAGGAGTTGACGAGCAGTACTTC.

This chain uses TRBV6-5 with TRBJ1-1, with D possibly being TRBD1 (5 bases). The V end was cut by 6 bases, the J end by 1 base, with 15 bases between. The CDR3 has 15 residues. Germline V gene lookup returns CDR1 MNHEY and CDR2 SVGAGI. CDR3 sequence: CASSLIGQTNTEAFF. CDR3 bases: TGTGCCAGCAGCCTAATTGGACAAACGAACACTGAAGCTTTCTTT.

J is TRBJ2-2 and V is TRBV10-2, with D unresolved. CDR1 is WSHSY, CDR2 SAAADI, per germline. CDR3 length: 12 residues. Trimming cost V 5 bases and J 7 bases, with 8 bases left between them. CDR3 nucleotides: TGCGCCAGCAGTTCTAGAAACGGGGAGCTGTTTTTT. The encoded protein is CASSSRNGELFF.

J is TRBJ2-7 and V is TRBV4-1; possibly TRBD1 for D (6 bases). Germline V gene lookup returns CDR1 MGHRA and CDR2 YSYEKL. V was shortened by 1 base and J by 7 bases, with 14 bases between the two germline ends. CDR3 length: 14 amino acids. The CDR3 reads CASSQGVDRREQYF. CDR3 nucleotide sequence: TGCGCCAGCAGCCAAGGAGTTGACAGGAGGGAGCAGTACTTC.

V usage is TRBV29-1 and J usage is TRBJ2-1; D gene uncertain. The CDR3 totals 14 residues. V was pared by 5 bases and J by 0 bases, with 11 bases between. CDR1 is SQVTM and CDR2 is ANQGSEA in the germline V gene. The CDR3 region is CSVLMESSYNEQFF. The CDR3 bases are TGCAGCGTTTTGATGGAGAGCTCCTACAATGAGCAGTTCTTC.

This clone was picked up a small number of times. The V gene is TRBV9, the J gene TRBJ1-2; 7 positions agree with TRBD1. Unmatched junction bases numbered 9, after V lost 3 bases and J lost 7 bases. Looked up from germline, CDR1 is SGDLS and CDR2 is YYNGEE. The CDR3 extends over 14 amino acids. In DNA, the CDR3 is TGTGCCAGCAGCGCCCGACAGGGACCTTTTGGCTACACCTTC. This sequence encodes CASSARQGPFGYTF.

The chain joins TRBV6-4 to TRBJ2-3; TRBD2 aligns across 7 bases. Germline loops: CDR1 MRHNA, CDR2 SNTAGT. This CDR3 has 14 residues. Unmatched junction bases numbered 7, after V lost 3 bases and J lost 7 bases. The CDR3 protein is CASSDQGGPNTQYF. CDR3 coding DNA: TGTGCCAGCAGTGATCAGGGAGGGCCAAATACGCAGTATTTT.

The J gene is TRBJ2-7, the V gene TRBV9; a weak D match, TRBD2 (6 bases). Germline V gene data show CDR1 as SGDLS and CDR2 as YYNGEE. The CDR3 has 13 residues. V gave up 3 bases and J gave up 4 bases, with 11 bases separating them. The CDR3 DNA is TGTGCCAGCAGCGGGGCTAGCGCTTACGAGCAGTACTTC. It translates to CASSGASAYEQYF.

The rearrangement uses TRBV4-1 and TRBJ2-6, with unresolved D. Per germline, CDR1 MGHRA and CDR2 YSYEKL. The CDR3 contains 15 residues. The V and J ends lost 1 base and 3 bases respectively, with 7 bases between them. The DNA for the CDR3 is TGCGCCAGCAGCCAAGGTCTCGGTGGGGCCAACGTCCTGACTTTC. Translation gives CASSQGLGGANVLTF.

This clone was seen only once. The chain links TRBV2 to TRBJ1-2, with TRBD1 matching over 7 bases. V lost 8 bases, J lost 2 bases, and 11 bases stayed unmatched. CDR1 is SNHLY and CDR2 is FYNNEI in the germline V gene. The CDR3 contains 15 residues. CDR3 amino acids: CASGNRGRGNYGYTF. Written as DNA, the CDR3 is TGTGCCAGCGGTAACAGGGGAAGGGGAAACTATGGCTACACCTTC.

This clone showed up just a few times. The V and J genes are TRBV10-3 and TRBJ2-5; TRBD2 matches at 7 bases. The CDR3 runs 13 residues. In germline, CDR1 is ENHRY, CDR2 SYGVKD. J gave up 5 bases and V 10 bases, and 10 bases lay outside the gene matches. The CDR3 spells CATSSTSTETQYF. CDR3 DNA sequence: TGTGCCACCTCCTCGACTAGCACGGAGACCCAGTACTTC.

The chain links TRBV7-2 to TRBJ2-7; 13 bases align to TRBD2. Germline V lookup: CDR1 SGHTA, CDR2 FQGNSA. Germline trimming cut 5 bases from V and 1 base from J; bases unmatched to any gene: 11. CDR3 length: 18 residues. CDR3 sequence reads: CASSTLTSGRKGSYEQYF. The CDR3 DNA follows: TGTGCCAGCAGCACTCTGACTAGCGGGAGGAAGGGGTCCTACGAGCAGTACTTC.

The rearrangement links TRBV19 to TRBJ1-2, with 12 bases fitting TRBD1. V shed 7 bases, J shed 5 bases, and the junction held 5 bases outside the gene matches. From germline, CDR1 is LNHDA and CDR2 SQIVND (reference sequence). The CDR3 has 14 residues. In DNA form, the CDR3 reads TGTGCCAGTACACCGGGACAGGGGGCTTATGGCTACACCTTC. Translation gives CASTPGQGAYGYTF.